The source of this T cell receptor (beta chain) is a study of monozygotic twins with inflammatory bowel disease. General study points: Whether twins were concordant or discordant made no difference to repertoire similarity, possibly from limited power. Patients got different immunosuppressive treatments, which may have made their repertoires more variable.

The germline gives CDR1 SGHNT, CDR2 YENEEA. This CDR3 contains 18 residues. Roughly 3,800 ng of total RNA went into each TCR library. TCRdb processed the 5' RACE reads again and assigns one entry to each CDR3 protein, with no DNA. The table lists more than 350,000 distinct CDR3 sequences, with 2% to 2.5% in the top ten. A word on this clonotype: Its antigen remains unknown.

What was sequenced was blood. The TCR comes from a human donor with ulcerative colitis or Crohn's disease, or a healthy co-twin of an affected twin (not recorded which). The chain uses TRBV11-3 and TRBJ2-3; TCRdb names TRBD1, which stays unverified in the absence of DNA. This CDR3 reads CASSPGTGVGSSTDTQYF.